The 3 T cell receptor beta chains below were found in one sample sequenced in a study of neurological immune-mediated disorders. MiXCR, applied by TCRdb to the 5' RACE reads, yields one record per CDR3 protein. Of about 74,000 distinct CDR3 sequences in the sample, 5.2% were seen once. The sequencing input was PBMCs. The receptors derive from a man aged 18 to 30 with multiple sclerosis.

This clonotype was seen repeatedly, ten times or more. V is TRBV29-1 and J is TRBJ2-1; D not resolved. Germline CDR1 SQVTM, CDR2 ANQGSEA. CDR3 length: 10 amino acids. The CDR3 nucleotides read TGCAGTTCCAGTGTCAATGAGCAGTTCTTC. It is translated as CSSSVNEQFF.

In its sample, this clonotype was seen many times. The chain joins TRBV20-1 to TRBJ2-5; 7 bases agree with TRBD1. V lost 2 bases to trimming and J lost 1 base; unmatched junction nucleotides: 7. The length of the CDR3 is 15 residues. Germline-derived CDR1 and CDR2 are DFQATT and SNEGSKA (reference sequence). The CDR3 sequence: CSARPSGTVQETQYF. The CDR3 bases are TGCAGTGCTAGACCCTCCGGGACAGTCCAAGAGACCCAGTACTTC.

This clonotype was recorded many times. The chain combines TRBV4-3 with TRBJ1-2, with D hard to call. The CDR3 is 16 residues long. V was trimmed by 0 bases and J by 5 bases, leaving 16 bases between them. Germline CDR1 and CDR2: LGHNA and YSLEER. CDR3 coding DNA: TGCGCCAGCAGCCAAGAACCGGTACAGCGTATGTATGGCTACACCTTC. Translating gives CASSQEPVQRMYGYTF.